The source of this TCR beta chain is a study of blood T cell repertoires in COVID-19. CDR1 and CDR2 (germline): SGDLS, YYNGEE. CDR3 length: 19 amino acids. Losses at the gene ends were 4 bases for V and 10 bases for J; bases not matched to a gene: 20. Clones were read by immunoSEQ multiplex PCR, and TCRdb kept only the in-frame ones, dropping some. Seen here are tens of thousands of clones, roughly 83% observed once, and the top ten hold about 6.9%. This clone was recorded once. Seattle patients were enrolled during active infection and followed longitudinally. This receptor was identified in a man aged 30-40 years with COVID-19, enrolled during active disease. The chain recombines TRBV9 with TRBJ2-1, with 13 bases lining up with TRBD2. Sequencing was done on a sample of peripheral blood. CDR3 sequence: CASSPRTSGSWMRVREQFF. CDR3 DNA sequence: TGTGCCAGCAGCCCTAGGACTAGCGGGAGTTGGATGCGGGTTAGAGAGCAGTTCTTC.